Following are 6 T cell receptor beta chains from one sample sequenced in a study of blood T cell repertoires in COVID-19. Produced via immunoSEQ multiplex PCR; TCRdb's table is partial and in-frame only. The table lists 150,000 to 200,000 clones, about 85% of them singletons, with under 4% in the top ten. Sequencing was done on a sample of peripheral blood. The receptor set was obtained from a human donor with acute or convalescent COVID-19. The donor label of this sample is uncertain.

This rearrangement joins TRBV27 to TRBJ1-2; D is possibly TRBD1 (5 bases). The CDR3 length is 13 residues. Trimming shortened V by 3 bases and J by 4 bases, and 9 bases separated the two germline ends. CDR1 and CDR2 (germline): MNHEY, SMNVEV (reference sequence). The CDR3 DNA is TGTGCCAGCAGTTTCCGGGACTTCTATGGCTACACCTTC. Residues: CASSFRDFYGYTF.

The CDR3 bases are TGTGCCAGCAGCTTGCAGGGGACACGCAGGGATGGCTACACCTTC. As protein: CASSLQGTRRDGYTF. The chain links TRBV2 to TRBJ1-2, with a tentative D call TRBD1 (6 bases). Trimming pared 6 bases from V and 6 bases from J, leaving 20 bases between. This CDR3 is 15 amino acids long. Germline V CDR1 and CDR2: SNHLY, FYNNEI.

This clone was seen a handful of times. The rearrangement uses TRBV7-8 and TRBJ1-2; TRBD1 matches 9 bases. J gave up 7 bases and V 2 bases, and 17 bases lay outside the gene matches. Germline CDR1 reads SGHVS; CDR2 reads FQNEAQ. CDR3 length: 18 residues. The CDR3 DNA follows: TGTGCCAGCAGCTTAATCCCGGGACAGGGTTTGGCCGGAGTTGGCTACACCTTC. Protein sequence: CASSLIPGQGLAGVGYTF.

CDR3 in amino acids: CASSQDRGHTGELFF. The CDR3 region has the DNA TGTGCCAGCAGCCAAGACAGGGGGCACACCGGGGAGCTGTTTTTT. V is TRBV4-2 and J is TRBJ2-2; 8 bases line up with TRBD1. Germline V gene lookup returns CDR1 LGHNA and CDR2 YNFKEQ. V lost 0 bases to trimming and J lost 3 bases; unmatched junction nucleotides: 0. The CDR3 extends over 15 amino acids.

The chain has TRBV7-2 and TRBJ2-5; 10 positions match TRBD1. Germline V lookup: CDR1 SGHTA, CDR2 FQGNSA. The length of the CDR3 is 15 residues. Trimming at V came to 4 bases and at J to 5 bases, leaving 7 bases not matched to a gene. CDR3 region: CASSSRDRGKETQYF. As DNA, the CDR3 is TGTGCCAGCAGCTCGCGGGACAGGGGAAAGGAGACCCAGTACTTC.

The chain carries TRBV5-1 and TRBJ2-7; 7 bases are shared with TRBD1. Germline V gene data show CDR1 as SGHRS and CDR2 as YFSETQ. The CDR3 has 15 residues. With 4 bases clipped from V and 0 bases from J, the junction kept 7 bases outside the gene matches. The CDR3 loop is CASSGSRGSSYEQYF. DNA of the CDR3: TGCGCCAGCAGCGGAAGCAGGGGGAGCTCCTACGAGCAGTACTTC. Full variable domain (remainder filled in from reference TRBV5-1 and TRBJ2-7): KAGVTQTPRYLIKTRGQQVTLSCSPISGHRSVSWYQQTPGQGLQFLFEYFSETQRNKGNFPGRFSGRQFSNSRSEMNVSTLELGDSALYLCASSGSRGSSYEQYFGPGTRLTVT.